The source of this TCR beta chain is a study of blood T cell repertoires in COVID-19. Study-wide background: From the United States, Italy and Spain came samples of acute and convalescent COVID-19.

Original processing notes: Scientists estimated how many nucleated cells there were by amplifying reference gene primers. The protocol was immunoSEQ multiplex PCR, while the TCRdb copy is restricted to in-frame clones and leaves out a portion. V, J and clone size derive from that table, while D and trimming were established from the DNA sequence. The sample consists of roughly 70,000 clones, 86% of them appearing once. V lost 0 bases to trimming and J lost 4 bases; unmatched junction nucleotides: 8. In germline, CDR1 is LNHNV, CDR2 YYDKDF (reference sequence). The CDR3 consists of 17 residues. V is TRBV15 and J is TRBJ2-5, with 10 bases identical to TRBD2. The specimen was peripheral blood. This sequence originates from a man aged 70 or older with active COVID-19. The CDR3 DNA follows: TGTGCCACCAGCAGAGATCCTAGCGGGAGCCTGCTAGAGACCCAGTACTTC. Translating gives CATSRDPSGSLLETQYF.